The subject of this entry is one TCR beta chain. The data derive from a study of blood T cell repertoires in COVID-19. Study information: COVID-19 samples, acute and convalescent, were from the United States, Italy and Spain.

Germline CDR1 reads LNHNV; CDR2 reads YYDKDF (reference sequence). Trimming cost V 5 bases and J 12 bases; bases outside gene matches: 11. CDR3 size: 15 residues. The protocol was immunoSEQ multiplex PCR, while the TCRdb copy is restricted to in-frame clones and leaves out a portion. In the table there are about 45,000 clones, over 70% of which are singletons. This receptor was taken from a woman aged 80 or older with acute or convalescent COVID-19. Sequenced input: peripheral blood. V and J are TRBV15 and TRBJ1-6; 9 bases agree with TRBD1. CDR3: CATSGRQGEALPLHF. For the CDR3, the DNA is TGTGCCACCAGCGGGAGACAGGGGGAAGCGTTACCCCTCCACTTT.